The 13 T cell receptor beta chains in this list originate from one sample, sequenced in a study of blood T cells in healthy people across ages. A J-beta primer mix and a sample-barcoded 5' primer were used in a second PCR of about 7 to 11 cycles. TCRdb processed the 5' RACE reads anew with MiXCR; each CDR3 protein has one entry. This sample has 2 million or so distinct CDR3 sequences, with about 49% found just once. Sequenced sample: blood. The receptors shown here come from a woman in her thirties or forties in good health.

V is TRBV12-3 or TRBV12-4 and J is TRBJ2-7; TRBD1 might be the D (8 bases). The J call could be wrong; TRBJ2-5 is a better fit for the DNA end. This CDR3 is built from 13 residues. In DNA form, the CDR3 reads TGTGCCAGCTATGCACAGGGGGGGGAGACCCAGTACTTC. Translation: CASYAQGGETQYF.

The chain joins TRBV12-3 or TRBV12-4 to TRBJ1-1; the D is unclear. V lost 8 bases and J 10 bases, leaving 8 bases between the germline ends. This CDR3 is built from 9 residues. CDR3 protein: CASGDVAFF. CDR3 DNA: TGTGCCAGCGGAGATGTAGCTTTCTTT.

J is TRBJ2-1 and V is TRBV5-6; D gene ambiguous. The J call could be wrong; TRBJ2-7 is a better fit for the DNA end. CDR3 length: 19 residues. Germline V gene lookup returns CDR1 SGHDT and CDR2 YYEEEE. Here the CDR3 reads CASIQIVRIPSSSYNEQYF. The CDR3 coding sequence is TGTGCCAGCATCCAGATTGTCAGGATCCCTTCCAGCTCCTACAATGAGCAGTACTTC.

The chain carries TRBV28 and TRBJ1-2, with no clear D. Trimming removed 3 bases from V and 4 bases from J, with 12 bases in between. This CDR3 is 14 amino acids long. Germline CDR1 MDHEN, CDR2 SYDVKM. CDR3 in DNA: TGTGCCAGCAGTTTTATGCCGGGCACCTATGGCTACACCTTC. Translated: CASSFMPGTYGYTF.

The rearrangement uses TRBV2 and TRBJ1-5, with no clear D. The CDR3 runs 13 residues. The V end lost 5 bases, the J end lost 3 bases, and 8 bases lay between the germline ends. Germline CDR1 SNHLY, CDR2 FYNNEI. This CDR3 is CASSSRNNQPQHF. CDR3 sequence (DNA): TGTGCCAGCAGTAGCAGAAACAATCAGCCCCAGCATTTT.

The V call is TRBV12-3 or TRBV12-4, the J call TRBJ2-1; no definite D call. Trimming stripped 3 bases from V and 0 bases from J, with 9 bases between. The CDR3 loop spans 15 amino acids. The CDR3 reads CASSFRRISYNEQFF. The CDR3 nucleotides read TGTGCCAGCAGTTTTAGGCGTATCTCCTACAATGAGCAGTTCTTC.

This chain's CDR3 is CASSPRSTHYYGYTF. For the CDR3, the DNA is TGTGCCAGCAGTCCTCGATCTACGCACTACTATGGCTACACCTTC. V gene TRBV28 combines with J gene TRBJ1-2; D unresolved. The CDR3 is 15 residues long. Germline-derived CDR1 and CDR2 are MDHEN and SYDVKM. Trimming took off 5 bases at V and 3 bases at J, with 16 bases between the two ends.

The genes are TRBV4-2 and TRBJ2-6; perhaps D is TRBD1 or TRBD2 (5 bases each). Germline CDR1 and CDR2: LGHNA and YNFKEQ. The CDR3 spans 14 residues. V was shortened by 10 bases and J by 2 bases, with 12 bases between the two germline ends. CDR3 region: CATSRGAGANVLTF. CDR3 sequence (DNA): TGTGCCACCTCCCGGGGCGCTGGGGCCAACGTCCTGACTTTC.

The V call is TRBV12-3 or TRBV12-4, the J call TRBJ2-1, with D possibly being TRBD2 (6 bases). This CDR3 has 16 amino acids. V dropped 5 bases and J dropped 8 bases, with 22 bases sitting between them. CDR3: CASSPPNRGTRYEQFF. CDR3 DNA: TGTGCCAGCAGTCCACCAAACCGGGGGACCAGGTATGAGCAGTTCTTC.

This sequence joins TRBV20-1 and TRBJ2-5; D is undetermined. V was pared by 0 bases and J by 2 bases, with 7 bases between. This CDR3 has 13 residues. Germline CDR1 DFQATT, CDR2 SNEGSKA (reference sequence). The DNA for the CDR3 is TGCAGTGCTAGAGATTTAGCTCAAGAGACCCAGTACTTC. It is translated as CSARDLAQETQYF.

V and J are TRBV29-1 and TRBJ2-5, with 8 bases that match TRBD1. The CDR3 sequence is 13 residues long. Trimming removed 5 bases from V and 11 bases from J; junction bases left unmatched: 13. Germline CDR1 is SQVTM and CDR2 is ANQGSEA. CDR3 DNA sequence: TGCAGCGTTTCCCGGACAGGGAACAATGAGCAGTACTTC. It codes for CSVSRTGNNEQYF.

The table lists this clonotype with a few counts. This sequence joins TRBV3-1 and TRBJ2-7, with 10 bases lining up with TRBD2. The CDR3 contains 14 residues. Germline V gene data show CDR1 as LGHDT and CDR2 as YNNKEL (reference sequence). V lost 3 bases to trimming and J lost 5 bases; unmatched junction nucleotides: 4. The CDR3 is CASSQMGTSDEQYF. CDR3 nucleotide sequence: TGTGCCAGCAGCCAGATGGGGACTAGCGACGAGCAGTACTTC.

V usage is TRBV18 and J usage is TRBJ2-7; TRBD1 is a possible D gene (5 bases). Trimming cost V 2 bases and J 2 bases, with 13 bases left between them. The CDR3 is 15 residues long. Germline values: CDR1 KGHSH, CDR2 LQKENI. The CDR3 here is CASSPDQGTPYEQYF. Here the CDR3 DNA reads TGTGCCAGCTCACCAGATCAGGGAACGCCCTACGAGCAGTACTTC.